These 9 T cell receptor beta chains were sequenced from one sample in a study of identical twins. One entry per CDR3 protein results from TCRdb running MiXCR on the 5' RACE reads. The sample shows roughly 250,000 distinct CDR3 sequences, 5.5% to 7% of them seen only once. These same records also appear under a second study, on yellow fever vaccine responses in identical twins.

The source material was memory (CD45RO+) T cells sorted from blood. All receptors come from a young woman in good health.

This clonotype was counted only a few times. J is TRBJ2-1 and V is TRBV20-1, with TRBD1 as a possible D gene (6 bases). Between the trimmed V and J ends, which lost 3 bases and 4 bases, there was a span of 19 bases. The CDR3 sequence is 16 residues long. In germline, CDR1 is DFQATT, CDR2 SNEGSKA (reference sequence). The DNA of the CDR3 is TGCAGTGCTAGCCCGGGACACGGGGCCGTATACAATGAGCAGTTCTTC. Amino acid sequence: CSASPGHGAVYNEQFF.

CDR3 nucleotide sequence: TGTGCCAGCAGCTTGGAGCTCAGAAAAAATAATTCACCCCTCCACTTT. It specifies CASSLELRKNNSPLHF. The rearrangement joins TRBV7-2 to TRBJ1-6; D ambiguous. Trimming cost V 3 bases and J 5 bases, with 14 bases left between them. The CDR3 runs 16 residues. Germline CDR1 reads SGHTA; CDR2 reads FQGNSA.

The chain carries TRBV18 and TRBJ1-1; TRBD1 matches at 8 bases. The V segment lost 4 bases and the J segment 1 base; nucleotides outside the gene matches: 8. The germline V gene has CDR1 KGHSH and CDR2 LQKENI. The CDR3 sequence is 16 residues long. The CDR3 coding sequence is TGTGCCAGCTCACGAGGTTCAGGGGGCCAGAACACTGAAGCTTTCTTT. Protein sequence: CASSRGSGGQNTEAFF.

This clonotype was recorded a few times. The V gene is TRBV28, the J gene TRBJ1-5; 10 bases agree with TRBD1. From germline, CDR1 is MDHEN and CDR2 SYDVKM. The CDR3 is 15 amino acids. Unmatched junction bases numbered 7, after V lost 5 bases and J lost 6 bases. The CDR3: CASSIQTGGGQPQHF. The CDR3 region has the DNA TGTGCCAGCAGTATCCAGACAGGGGGCGGTCAGCCCCAGCATTTT.

The chain uses TRBV5-1 and TRBJ2-7; 9 bases fit TRBD2. V dropped 2 bases and J dropped 2; count of bases not matched to a gene: 5. Germline CDR1 reads SGHRS; CDR2 reads YFSETQ. The CDR3 length is 15 residues. The CDR3 bases are TGCGCCAGCAGCTTCGGTAGCGGGGGAGCCTACGAGCAGTACTTC. This translates into CASSFGSGGAYEQYF.

This clonotype was observed a few times. The V call is TRBV4-1, the J call TRBJ1-5; D not resolved. This CDR3 region has 15 residues. The germline CDR1 and CDR2 sequences are MGHRA and YSYEKL. Deletions cut 0 bases from V and 0 bases from J, with 6 bases between. CDR3 in DNA: TGCGCCAGCAGCCAAGAAGGTTTTAGCAATCAGCCCCAGCATTTT. Residues: CASSQEGFSNQPQHF.

This clonotype appeared many times. J is TRBJ2-1 and V is TRBV7-2; TRBD2 aligns across 9 bases. With V trimmed by 8 bases and J by 6 bases, 8 bases remained unmatched. Germline loops: CDR1 SGHTA, CDR2 FQGNSA. There are 14 residues in the CDR3. CDR3 sequence: CASGRLAVVNEQFF. In DNA form, the CDR3 reads TGTGCCAGCGGAAGACTAGCGGTCGTCAATGAGCAGTTCTTC.

The sample holds many counts of this clonotype. J is TRBJ2-3 and V is TRBV5-1; tentatively, D is TRBD2 (5 bases). V shed 2 bases and J shed 2 bases, with 15 bases lying between them. Germline CDR1 is SGHRS and CDR2 is YFSETQ. This CDR3 has 16 residues. This CDR3 is CASSFVTAELTDTQYF. CDR3 sequence (DNA): TGCGCCAGCAGCTTTGTAACAGCGGAACTCACAGATACGCAGTATTTT.

The chain is built from TRBV28 and TRBJ1-1, with TRBD1 as a possible D gene (5 bases). Germline CDR1 MDHEN, CDR2 SYDVKM. V was cut by 5 bases and J by 0 bases, with 13 bases left in between. The CDR3 extends over 15 amino acids. CDR3 coding DNA: TGTGCCAGCAGTGCTCCGACAGTCATGAACACTGAAGCTTTCTTT. Protein sequence: CASSAPTVMNTEAFF.